The entry that follows covers one T cell receptor beta chain sequence. Its antigen is as yet unknown. These data are taken from a study of CD8+ T cells in alopecia areata. Sequencing templates came from extracted RNA that was reverse transcribed into cDNA. Repertoires were generated with immunoSEQ multiplex PCR, while TCRdb's copy carries only in-frame clones and drops some. The profile covers some 170,000 clones, with approximately 70% appearing a single time and 10% to 12% taken by the ten largest. Overall study findings and caveats: Normal skin's resident alphabeta T cells are sequenced alongside lesional scalp T cells. An increase in clonality over normal scalp was evident in lesional scalp, especially alopecia totalis/universalis.

This CDR3 has 14 residues. Trimming shortened V by 4 bases and J by 5 bases, and 14 bases separated the two germline ends. The germline V gene encodes CDR1 MNHEY and CDR2 SVGAGI. Cell sorting was applied to PBMCs, and CD4+ and CD8+ T cells were collected. This TCR was sampled from a human donor with alopecia areata. V usage is TRBV6-5 and J usage is TRBJ2-5; D gene unclear. The material was CD8+ T cells sorted from blood, obtained at week 0. Here the CDR3 DNA reads TGTGCCAGCAGTTCTAACTCCGTGGGGGAGACCCAGTACTTC. Translation gives CASSSNSVGETQYF.